The 20 T cell receptor beta chains presented below share a single source sample, sequenced in a study of monozygotic twins with cystic fibrosis. The table came from immunoSEQ multiplex PCR; TCRdb's copy has only in-frame clones and leaves some out. The sample consists of around 15,000 clones, 85% to 90% of them appearing once. The specimen sequenced was blood. The receptors derive from a boy between 10 and 17 years old with cystic fibrosis.

The J gene is TRBJ2-7, the V gene TRBV7-2; D call uncertain. CDR1 and CDR2 (germline): SGHTA, FQGNSA. V lost 5 bases to trimming and J lost 1 base, with 12 bases between them. The CDR3 runs 14 residues. CDR3: CASSPIGGSYEQYF. CDR3 in DNA: TGTGCCAGCAGCCCGATAGGTGGGTCCTACGAGCAGTACTTC.

The chain joins TRBV5-1 to TRBJ2-1; 8 nucleotides match TRBD1. The length of the CDR3 is 14 residues. After removal of 0 bases from V and 9 bases from J, the junction contained 5 bases not matched to a gene. The germline V gene encodes CDR1 SGHRS and CDR2 YFSETQ. In DNA form, the CDR3 reads TGCGCCAGCAGCTTGGGGCAGGGGGCACGTGAGCAGTTCTTC. Translated, it gives CASSLGQGAREQFF.

The chain links TRBV6-5 to TRBJ1-1; D gene uncertain. The CDR3 is made up of 15 amino acids. The germline V and J ends were trimmed by 1 base and 3 bases, with 12 bases remaining between them. Per the germline V gene, CDR1 is MNHEY and CDR2 is SVGAGI. The CDR3 spells CASSYLSRRDTEAFF. The DNA of the CDR3 is TGTGCCAGCAGTTACTTGTCCAGGAGAGACACTGAAGCTTTCTTT.

The V and J genes are TRBV29-1 and TRBJ2-3; D not resolved. Trimming cost V 0 bases and J 0 bases, with 7 bases left between them. The CDR3 extends over 14 amino acids. Germline lookup yields CDR1 SQVTM and CDR2 ANQGSEA. The CDR3 loop is CSVEDGFSTDTQYF. In DNA form, the CDR3 reads TGCAGCGTTGAAGACGGATTTAGCACAGATACGCAGTATTTT.

J is TRBJ2-7 and V is TRBV18; TRBD2 might be the D (7 bases). Germline CDR1 is KGHSH and CDR2 is LQKENI. V was pared by 6 bases and J by 6 bases, with 27 bases between. The CDR3 spans 17 residues. CDR3 sequence (DNA): TGTGCCAGCTCGCCCCACGGCGAGACGGGGGGCTTTATCGAGCAGTACTTC. Translating gives CASSPHGETGGFIEQYF.

The chain recombines TRBV7-8 with TRBJ2-2, with 8 nucleotides matching TRBD2. This CDR3 has 17 amino acids. CDR1 and CDR2 (germline): SGHVS, FQNEAQ. J lost 4 bases, V lost 2 bases, and 9 bases had no gene match. CDR3 DNA sequence: TGTGCCAGCAGCTTAAAAAATAGCGGGGAGATCACCGGGGAGCTGTTTTTT. Amino acids: CASSLKNSGEITGELFF.

The chain has TRBV14 and TRBJ1-2; D gene ambiguous. There are 13 residues in the CDR3. Trimming took off 0 bases at V and 4 bases at J, with 6 bases between the two ends. Germline lookup yields CDR1 SGHDN and CDR2 FVKESK. DNA of the CDR3: TGTGCCAGCAGCCAAGATGTCTCCTATGGCTACACCTTC. This codes for CASSQDVSYGYTF. The full variable domain, in which reference TRBV14 and TRBJ1-2 provide the parts outside the CDR3, is EAGVTQFPSHSVIEKGQTVTLRCDPISGHDNLYWYRRVMGKEIKFLLHFVKESKQDESGMPNNRFLAERTGGTYSTLKVQPAELEDSGVYFCASSQDVSYGYTFGSGTRLTVV.

The rearrangement joins TRBV15 to TRBJ2-3; no clear D. V was pared by 0 bases and J by 4 bases, with 17 bases between. The germline V gene encodes CDR1 LNHNV and CDR2 YYDKDF (reference sequence). This CDR3 has 17 residues. The CDR3 loop reads CATSRDPPEDLADTQYF. The CDR3 DNA reads as TGTGCCACCAGCAGAGACCCCCCCGAGGATTTGGCAGATACGCAGTATTTT.

The genes are TRBV2 and TRBJ2-3; a possible D gene is TRBD2 (5 bases). The CDR3 sequence is 16 residues long. The germline V gene has CDR1 SNHLY and CDR2 FYNNEI. V was cut by 3 bases and J by 3 bases, with 16 bases left in between. CDR3 sequence reads: CASSDSGGRATDTQYF. As DNA, the CDR3 is TGTGCCAGCAGTGACTCGGGTGGGAGAGCGACAGATACGCAGTATTTT.

This chain joins TRBV4-1 and TRBJ2-1; D is unclear. The CDR3 has 13 amino acids. Trimming took off 0 bases at V and 9 bases at J, with 9 bases between the two ends. The germline V gene encodes CDR1 MGHRA and CDR2 YSYEKL. DNA for the CDR3: TGCGCCAGCAGCCAAGAATTTAGGAGTGAGCAGTTCTTC. Protein product: CASSQEFRSEQFF.

The V gene is TRBV5-4, the J gene TRBJ2-7; 8 positions match TRBD1. V shed 7 bases and J 5 bases; nucleotides not matched to a gene: 11. This CDR3 has 14 amino acids. CDR1 is SGHNT and CDR2 is YYREEE in the germline V gene (reference sequence). This CDR3 reads CASGFQGAQNEQYF. The CDR3 region has the DNA TGTGCCAGCGGTTTCCAGGGGGCGCAGAACGAGCAGTACTTC.

V gene TRBV9 combines with J gene TRBJ2-3; 8 bases line up with TRBD2. CDR1 SGDLS and CDR2 YYNGEE come from the germline V gene. The length of the CDR3 is 15 residues. V trimming: 0 bases; J trimming: 6 bases; junction bases outside the gene matches: 6. The CDR3 DNA reads as TGTGCCAGCAGCGTAGACGGGGGGGCGGCGGATACGCAGTATTTT. It codes for CASSVDGGAADTQYF. Based on the CDR3 plus reference TRBV9 and TRBJ2-3, the full variable domain is DSGVTQTPKHLITATGQRVTLRCSPRSGDLSVYWYQQSLDQGLQFLIQYYNGEERAKGNILERFSAQQFPDLHSELNLSSLELGDSALYFCASSVDGGAADTQYFGPGTRLTVL.

This sequence joins TRBV2 and TRBJ1-2; D unclear. The CDR3 loop spans 13 amino acids. Germline V gene data show CDR1 as SNHLY and CDR2 as FYNNEI. Trimming took off 7 bases at V and 8 bases at J, with 17 bases between the two ends. In DNA, the CDR3 is TGTGCCAGCATAGAAAGGGTTGGATGGGGCTACACCTTC. Amino acid sequence: CASIERVGWGYTF.

This clone was recorded once. This chain joins TRBV30 and TRBJ1-3; D remains ambiguous. The V end was cut by 2 bases, the J end by 0 bases, with 11 bases between. Per the germline V gene, CDR1 is GTSNPN and CDR2 is SVGIG (reference sequence). The length of the CDR3 is 15 residues. DNA of the CDR3: TGTGCCTGGAGTCCCCGGGCCAACTCTGGAAACACCATATATTTT. Translating it yields CAWSPRANSGNTIYF.

This clone was counted only a few times. The chain is built from TRBV7-9 and TRBJ1-1; 7 bases line up with TRBD1. The J segment lost 10 bases and the V segment lost 5 bases, leaving 7 bases of the junction unmatched. Germline V CDR1 and CDR2: SEHNR, FQNEAQ (reference sequence). This CDR3 spans 12 amino acids. The CDR3 sequence is CASSPNNRGAFF. The CDR3 nucleotides are TGTGCCAGCAGCCCTAACAACAGGGGAGCTTTCTTT.

The rearrangement uses TRBV25-1 and TRBJ1-5; D is possibly TRBD1 (5 bases). V lost 5 bases to trimming and J lost 6 bases, with 14 bases between them. The CDR3 contains 14 residues. Looked up from germline, CDR1 is MGHDK and CDR2 is SYGVNS. CDR3 nucleotide sequence: TGTGCCAGCAGTCCTCCGGGGGAGGGTCAGCCCCAGCATTTT. Its protein is CASSPPGEGQPQHF.

CDR3 nucleotide sequence: TGTGCCAGCTCCCCGACGCCAGCCCTTTACTCTGGGGCCAACGTCCTGACTTTC. It yields the protein CASSPTPALYSGANVLTF. The genes are TRBV27 and TRBJ2-6; D not resolved. The CDR3 spans 18 residues. Germline CDR1 and CDR2: MNHEY and SMNVEV (reference sequence). The V gene lost 8 bases and the J gene lost 0 bases, with 20 bases spanning the gap.

The chain recombines TRBV30 with TRBJ2-3, with 7 positions matching TRBD1. V was pared by 5 bases and J by 3 bases, with 8 bases of the junction left unmatched. The CDR3 runs to 14 residues. Germline V lookup: CDR1 GTSNPN, CDR2 SVGIG (reference sequence). The CDR3 nucleotides read TGTGCCTGGGGAGAGGGCAGGGGGACAGATACGCAGTATTTT. It codes for CAWGEGRGTDTQYF.

This clone occurred once. The chain has TRBV7-8 and TRBJ2-7; D remains ambiguous. The CDR3 runs 14 residues. The germline V gene has CDR1 SGHVS and CDR2 FQNEAQ. Between the trimmed V and J ends, which lost 0 bases and 0 bases, there was a span of 6 bases. The CDR3 spells CASSLAGLSYEQYF. The CDR3 nucleotides are TGTGCCAGCAGCTTAGCGGGCCTCTCCTACGAGCAGTACTTC.

The chain recombines TRBV5-4 with TRBJ2-6; D possibly corresponds to TRBD1 (6 bases). The ends were cut back, 4 bases at V and 4 bases at J, with 15 bases in the middle. The CDR3 has 16 residues. Germline lookup yields CDR1 SGHNT and CDR2 YYREEE (reference sequence). CDR3 residues: CASSPEQGVGANVLTF. The CDR3, as DNA: TGTGCCAGCAGCCCCGAACAGGGCGTCGGGGCCAACGTCCTGACTTTC.